This T cell receptor (beta chain) appears in the sequencing data of a study of T cell repertoires and HLA-DP antigens. The CDR3 is 12 amino acids. The V end was cut by 8 bases, the J end by 0 bases, with 8 bases between. Germline-derived CDR1 and CDR2 are LNHDA and SQIVND (reference sequence). In regard to this clone: Its antigen is currently unknown.

TCRdb keeps only in-frame clones here, not all; method: immunoSEQ multiplex PCR. The repertoire holds about 89,000 clones, with about 89% as singletons. The chain couples TRBV19 to TRBJ2-7; D may be TRBD1 (5 bases). Sequencing was performed on CD4+ T cells from PBMCs. The receptor's source is a man aged 45-60 years in good health and CMV-seronegative. CDR3 amino acids: CASEDSSYEQYF. CDR3 nucleotide sequence: TGTGCCAGTGAAGACAGCTCCTACGAGCAGTACTTC.